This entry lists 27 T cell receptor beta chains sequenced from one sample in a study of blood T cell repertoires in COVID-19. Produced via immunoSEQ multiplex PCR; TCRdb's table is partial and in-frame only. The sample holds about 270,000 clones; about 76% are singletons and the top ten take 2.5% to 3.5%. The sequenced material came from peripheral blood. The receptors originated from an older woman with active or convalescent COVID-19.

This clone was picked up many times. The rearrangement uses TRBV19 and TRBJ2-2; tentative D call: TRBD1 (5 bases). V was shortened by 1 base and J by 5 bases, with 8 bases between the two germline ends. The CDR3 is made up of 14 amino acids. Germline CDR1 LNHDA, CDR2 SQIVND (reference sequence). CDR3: CASSIAQGTGELFF. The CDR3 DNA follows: TGTGCCAGTAGTATAGCCCAGGGTACCGGGGAGCTGTTTTTT.

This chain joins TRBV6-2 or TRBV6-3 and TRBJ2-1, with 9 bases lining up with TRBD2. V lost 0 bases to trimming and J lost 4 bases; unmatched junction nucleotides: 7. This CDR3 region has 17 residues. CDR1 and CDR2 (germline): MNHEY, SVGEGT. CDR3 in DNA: TGTGCCAGCAGTTACTCCCCCGCTAGCGGGGTGTACAATGAGCAGTTCTTC. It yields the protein CASSYSPASGVYNEQFF.

The chain's CDR3 is CASRGQGGEKLFF. The CDR3 nucleotides are TGTGCCAGCAGAGGGCAGGGTGGAGAAAAACTGTTTTTT. The chain employs TRBV2 and TRBJ1-4; perhaps TRBD1 as D (5 bases). The CDR3 consists of 13 residues. V was trimmed by 6 bases and J by 8 bases, leaving 13 bases between them. CDR1 and CDR2 from the germline V gene are SNHLY and FYNNEI.

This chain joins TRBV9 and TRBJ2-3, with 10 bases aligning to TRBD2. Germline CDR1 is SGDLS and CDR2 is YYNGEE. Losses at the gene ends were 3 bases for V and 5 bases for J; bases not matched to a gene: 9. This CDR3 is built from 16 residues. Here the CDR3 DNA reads TGTGCCAGCAGCGCGATAGCGGGGGGCGGGGGAGATACGCAGTATTTT. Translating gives CASSAIAGGGGDTQYF.

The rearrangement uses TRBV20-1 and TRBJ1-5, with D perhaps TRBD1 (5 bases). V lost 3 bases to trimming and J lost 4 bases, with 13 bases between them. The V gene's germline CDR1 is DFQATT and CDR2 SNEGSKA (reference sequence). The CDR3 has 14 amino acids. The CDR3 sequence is CSASLGPGNQPQHF. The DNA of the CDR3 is TGCAGTGCTAGTCTAGGGCCAGGGAATCAGCCCCAGCATTTT.

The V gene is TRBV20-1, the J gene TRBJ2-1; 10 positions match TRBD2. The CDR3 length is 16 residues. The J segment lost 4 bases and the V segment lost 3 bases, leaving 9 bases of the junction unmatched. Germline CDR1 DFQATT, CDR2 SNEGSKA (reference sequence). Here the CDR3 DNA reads TGCAGTGCTAGTAGATCTAGCGGGGGCCCTTACAATGAGCAGTTCTTC. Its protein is CSASRSSGGPYNEQFF.

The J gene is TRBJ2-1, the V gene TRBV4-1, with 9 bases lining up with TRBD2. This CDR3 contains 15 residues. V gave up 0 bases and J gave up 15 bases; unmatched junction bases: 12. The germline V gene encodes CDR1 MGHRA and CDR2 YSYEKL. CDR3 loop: CASSQDLRGGSLRFF. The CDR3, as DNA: TGCGCCAGCAGCCAAGATCTGCGGGGGGGTTCTCTCCGGTTCTTC.

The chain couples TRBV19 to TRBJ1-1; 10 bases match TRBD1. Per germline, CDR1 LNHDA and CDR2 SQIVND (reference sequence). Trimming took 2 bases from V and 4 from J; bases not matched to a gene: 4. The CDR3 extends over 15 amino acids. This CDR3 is CASSIRGQGITEAFF. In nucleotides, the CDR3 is TGTGCCAGTAGTATACGGGGACAGGGGATCACTGAAGCTTTCTTT.

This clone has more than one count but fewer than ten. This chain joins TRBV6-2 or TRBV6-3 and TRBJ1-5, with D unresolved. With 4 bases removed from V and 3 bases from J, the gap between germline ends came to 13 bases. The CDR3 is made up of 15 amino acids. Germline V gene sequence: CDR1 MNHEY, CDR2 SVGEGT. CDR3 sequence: CASSFGQALNQPQHF. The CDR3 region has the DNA TGTGCCAGCAGTTTTGGGCAGGCCCTCAATCAGCCCCAGCATTTT.

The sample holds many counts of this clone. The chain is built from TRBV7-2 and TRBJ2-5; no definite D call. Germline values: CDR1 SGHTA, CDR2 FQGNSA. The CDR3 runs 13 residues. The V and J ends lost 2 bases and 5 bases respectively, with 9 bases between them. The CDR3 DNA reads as TGTGCCAGCAGCTTAATATTCGGGGAGACCCAGTACTTC. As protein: CASSLIFGETQYF.

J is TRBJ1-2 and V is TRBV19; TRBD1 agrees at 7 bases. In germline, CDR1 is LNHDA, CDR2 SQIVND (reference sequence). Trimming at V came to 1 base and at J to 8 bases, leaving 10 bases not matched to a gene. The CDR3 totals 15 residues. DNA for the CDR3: TGTGCCAGTAGTATAGGGGAACAGGGGTTTGGCGGCTACACCTTC. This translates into CASSIGEQGFGGYTF.

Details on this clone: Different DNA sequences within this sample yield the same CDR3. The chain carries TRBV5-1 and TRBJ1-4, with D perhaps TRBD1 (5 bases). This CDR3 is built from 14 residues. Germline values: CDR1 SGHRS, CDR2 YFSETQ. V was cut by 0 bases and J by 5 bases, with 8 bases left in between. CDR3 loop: CASSLVRGNEKLFF. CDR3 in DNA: TGCGCCAGCAGCTTGGTACGGGGGAATGAAAAACTGTTTTTT.

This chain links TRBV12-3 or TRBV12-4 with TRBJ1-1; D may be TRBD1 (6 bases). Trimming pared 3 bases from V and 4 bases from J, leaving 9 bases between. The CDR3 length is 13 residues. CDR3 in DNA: TGTGCCAGCAGTTTCACAGGGTTCACTGAAGCTTTCTTT. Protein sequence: CASSFTGFTEAFF.

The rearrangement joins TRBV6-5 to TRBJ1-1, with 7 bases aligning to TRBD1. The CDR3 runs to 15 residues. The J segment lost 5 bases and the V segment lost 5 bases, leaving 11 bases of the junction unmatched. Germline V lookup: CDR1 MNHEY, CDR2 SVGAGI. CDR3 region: CASSRTGLTGTEAFF. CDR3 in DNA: TGTGCCAGCAGTCGGACAGGTCTAACGGGGACTGAAGCTTTCTTT.

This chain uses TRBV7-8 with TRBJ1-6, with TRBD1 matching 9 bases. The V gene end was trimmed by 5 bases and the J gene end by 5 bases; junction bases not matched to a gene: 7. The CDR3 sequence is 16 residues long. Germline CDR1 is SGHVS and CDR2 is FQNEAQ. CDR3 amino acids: CASSGRDRADNSPLHF. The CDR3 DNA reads TGTGCCAGCAGCGGCCGGGACAGGGCGGATAATTCACCCCTCCACTTT.

DNA of the CDR3: TGTGCCACCAGTTCACCGGGCATCGGGGATAGCACAGATACGCAGTATTTT. Its translation: CATSSPGIGDSTDTQYF. The chain employs TRBV15 and TRBJ2-3, with D perhaps matching TRBD2 (5 bases). Germline CDR1 reads LNHNV; CDR2 reads YYDKDF (reference sequence). The ends were cut back, 6 bases at V and 0 bases at J, with 19 bases in the middle. This CDR3 is built from 17 residues.

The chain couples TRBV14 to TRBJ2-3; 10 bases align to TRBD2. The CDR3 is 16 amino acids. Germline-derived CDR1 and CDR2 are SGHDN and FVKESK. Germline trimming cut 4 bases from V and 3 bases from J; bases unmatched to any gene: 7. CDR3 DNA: TGTGCCAGCAGCCCCCAGCGGGGGGGGAATACAGATACGCAGTATTTT. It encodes CASSPQRGGNTDTQYF. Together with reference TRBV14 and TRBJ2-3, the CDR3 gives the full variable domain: EAGVTQFPSHSVIEKGQTVTLRCDPISGHDNLYWYRRVMGKEIKFLLHFVKESKQDESGMPNNRFLAERTGGTYSTLKVQPAELEDSGVYFCASSPQRGGNTDTQYFGPGTRLTVL.

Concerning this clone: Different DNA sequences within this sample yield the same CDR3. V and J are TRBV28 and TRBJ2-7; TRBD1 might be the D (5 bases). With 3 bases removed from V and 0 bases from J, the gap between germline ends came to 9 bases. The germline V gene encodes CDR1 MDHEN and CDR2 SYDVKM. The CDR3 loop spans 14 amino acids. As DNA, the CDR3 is TGTGCCAGCAGTTTTACAGGCAGCTCCTACGAGCAGTACTTC. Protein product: CASSFTGSSYEQYF.

CDR3 in amino acids: CASSDRLANYGYTF. CDR3 nucleotide sequence: TGTGCCAGCAGCGACAGGTTAGCTAACTATGGCTACACCTTC. The chain joins TRBV6-6 to TRBJ1-2; TRBD1 might be the D (6 bases). Germline lookup yields CDR1 MNHNY and CDR2 SVGAGI (reference sequence). The CDR3 extends over 14 amino acids. V lost 6 bases to trimming and J lost 0 bases, with 11 bases between them.

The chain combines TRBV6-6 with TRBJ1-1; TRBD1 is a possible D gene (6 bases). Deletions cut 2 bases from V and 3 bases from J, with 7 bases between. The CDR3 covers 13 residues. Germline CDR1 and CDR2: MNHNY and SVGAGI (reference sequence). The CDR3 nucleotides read TGTGCCAGCAGTTACCGGACAGACACTGAAGCTTTCTTT. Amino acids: CASSYRTDTEAFF.

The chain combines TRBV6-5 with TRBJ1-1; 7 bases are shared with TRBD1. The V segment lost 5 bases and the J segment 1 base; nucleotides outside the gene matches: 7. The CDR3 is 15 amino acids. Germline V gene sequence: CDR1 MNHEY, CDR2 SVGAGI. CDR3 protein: CASSLTGVGNTEAFF. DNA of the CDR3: TGTGCCAGCAGTCTAACAGGGGTGGGGAACACTGAAGCTTTCTTT.

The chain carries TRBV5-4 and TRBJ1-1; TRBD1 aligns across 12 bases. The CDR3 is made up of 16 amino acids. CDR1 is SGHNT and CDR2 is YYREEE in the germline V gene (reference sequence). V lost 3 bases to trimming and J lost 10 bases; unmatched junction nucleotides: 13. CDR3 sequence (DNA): TGTGCCAGCAGCTCGCTAGAGGGGACAGGGGGCATCAGAGCTTTCTTT. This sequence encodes CASSSLEGTGGIRAFF.

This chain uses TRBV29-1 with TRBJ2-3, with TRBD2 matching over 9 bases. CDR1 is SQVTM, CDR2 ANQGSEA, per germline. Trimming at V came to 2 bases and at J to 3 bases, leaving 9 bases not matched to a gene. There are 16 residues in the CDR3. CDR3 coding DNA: TGCAGCGTTGAATCTGTCCCTAGCGGGGCTACAGATACGCAGTATTTT. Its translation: CSVESVPSGATDTQYF.

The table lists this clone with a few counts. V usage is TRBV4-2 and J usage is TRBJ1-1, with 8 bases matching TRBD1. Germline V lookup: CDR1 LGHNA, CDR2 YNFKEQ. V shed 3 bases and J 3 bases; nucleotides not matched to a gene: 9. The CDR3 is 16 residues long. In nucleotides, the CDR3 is TGTGCCAGCAGCCAGGATTCCAGGGGGCGGCACACTGAAGCTTTCTTT. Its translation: CASSQDSRGRHTEAFF.

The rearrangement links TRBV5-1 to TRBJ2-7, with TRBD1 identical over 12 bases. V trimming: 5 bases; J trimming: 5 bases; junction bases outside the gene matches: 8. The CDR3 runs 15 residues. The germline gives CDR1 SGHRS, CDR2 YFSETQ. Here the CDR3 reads CASSYAGTGGDEQYF. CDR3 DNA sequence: TGCGCCAGCAGTTATGCGGGGACAGGGGGCGACGAGCAGTACTTC.

The DNA of the CDR3 is TGTGCCAGCAGGCTGACAGGGAAGGTAAGTGATGGCTACACCTTC. Translated, it gives CASRLTGKVSDGYTF. The J gene is TRBJ1-2, the V gene TRBV5-5; 7 bases are shared with TRBD1. V gave up 5 bases and J gave up 6 bases; unmatched junction bases: 13. CDR1 SGHKS and CDR2 YYEKEE come from the germline V gene (reference sequence). The CDR3 loop spans 15 amino acids.

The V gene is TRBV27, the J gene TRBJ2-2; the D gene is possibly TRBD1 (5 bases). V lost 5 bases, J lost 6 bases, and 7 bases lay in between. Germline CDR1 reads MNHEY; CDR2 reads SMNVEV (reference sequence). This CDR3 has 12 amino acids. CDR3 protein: CASSPGSGELFF. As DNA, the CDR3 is TGTGCCAGCAGTCCAGGGTCCGGGGAGCTGTTTTTT.